This entry lists 8 T cell receptor beta chains sequenced from one sample in a study of blood T cell repertoires in COVID-19. Sequencing used immunoSEQ multiplex PCR; TCRdb keeps in-frame clones, though not all of them. The sample has some 200,000 clones, around nine tenths seen once; the top ten hold 5.5% to 8.5%. The sequenced material came from PBMCs or T cells enriched from blood (not recorded which). The receptors originated from a man aged 30-40 years in a cohort exposed to, infected with or recovered from COVID-19 (not recorded which).

The gene calls are TRBV28 and TRBJ2-3; TRBD1 aligns across 8 bases. The CDR3 sequence is 14 residues long. V was pared by 6 bases and J by 1 base, with 3 bases of the junction left unmatched. CDR1 is MDHEN and CDR2 is SYDVKM in the germline V gene. This chain's CDR3 is CASSPGGGTDTQYF. CDR3 in DNA: TGTGCCAGCAGCCCAGGGGGCGGCACAGATACGCAGTATTTT.

This chain connects TRBV7-6 to TRBJ2-5; no clear D gene. Germline V gene data show CDR1 as SGHVS and CDR2 as FNYEAQ. The germline V and J ends were trimmed by 5 bases and 4 bases, with 5 bases remaining between them. The CDR3 is 11 amino acids. The DNA of the CDR3 is TGTGCCAGCAGCCCTTTAGAGACCCAGTACTTC. Protein: CASSPLETQYF.

The chain combines TRBV24-1 with TRBJ1-1, with 9 positions matching TRBD1. This CDR3 is 14 amino acids long. Germline loops: CDR1 KGHDR, CDR2 SFDVKD. J lost 6 bases, V lost 7 bases, and 8 bases had no gene match. The CDR3 nucleotides read TGTGCCACCAGAACGGGACAGGGTATTTCTGAAGCTTTCTTT. Amino acids: CATRTGQGISEAFF.

This rearrangement joins TRBV28 to TRBJ1-3; no definite D call. Trimming pared 6 bases from V and 0 bases from J, leaving 6 bases between. This CDR3 is built from 13 residues. CDR1 is MDHEN and CDR2 is SYDVKM in the germline V gene. CDR3 amino acids: CASRTGSGNTIYF. As DNA, the CDR3 is TGTGCCAGCAGGACGGGCTCTGGAAACACCATATATTTT.

About this clone itself: The sample contains more than one DNA sequence encoding this CDR3. The V and J genes are TRBV28 and TRBJ2-7, with D tentatively TRBD1 (6 bases). Germline V gives CDR1 MDHEN, CDR2 SYDVKM. The CDR3 covers 12 residues. The ends were cut back, 5 bases at V and 3 bases at J, with 8 bases in the middle. This chain's CDR3 is CASSLTGYEQYF. The CDR3 region has the DNA TGTGCCAGCAGTCTGACAGGCTACGAGCAGTACTTC.

J is TRBJ2-1 and V is TRBV19; maybe TRBD2 (5 bases). Between the trimmed V and J ends, which lost 1 base and 0 bases, there was a span of 10 bases. Germline assignment: CDR1 LNHDA and CDR2 SQIVND (reference sequence). The CDR3 has 16 residues. The chain's CDR3 is CASSIVGGSSYNEQFF. The DNA of the CDR3 is TGTGCCAGTAGTATAGTTGGCGGGTCCTCCTACAATGAGCAGTTCTTC.

This chain links TRBV19 with TRBJ1-1, with 8 bases aligning to TRBD1. Trimming removed 3 bases from V and 4 bases from J; junction bases left unmatched: 10. The length of the CDR3 is 16 residues. In germline, CDR1 is LNHDA, CDR2 SQIVND (reference sequence). For the CDR3, the DNA is TGTGCCAGTAGTATGGGCCGGCATCAGGGGGCCACTGAAGCTTTCTTT. Amino acid sequence: CASSMGRHQGATEAFF.

CDR3 coding DNA: TGTGCCAGCAGCTTGGGGACAGGGGGAGGATCACCCCTCCACTTT. Translating it yields CASSLGTGGGSPLHF. This sequence joins TRBV5-8 and TRBJ1-6; TRBD1 aligns across 10 bases. The CDR3 has 15 amino acids. Germline V gene data show CDR1 as SGHTS and CDR2 as YDEGEE. The trim removed 0 bases at V and 10 bases at J, leaving 4 bases unmatched.